The clone carrying this T cell receptor beta chain appeared a single time. This CDR3 has 19 amino acids. The V and J ends lost 4 bases and 0 bases respectively, with 23 bases between them. The germline V gene encodes CDR1 LGHDT and CDR2 YNNKEL (reference sequence). This sample was taken from a study of blood T cell repertoires in COVID-19. Assay: immunoSEQ multiplex PCR; the TCRdb copy retains only in-frame clones and omits some. Altogether more than 150,000 clones are present, roughly 83% being singletons, with the ten largest covering 13% to 15%. The chain carries TRBV3-1 (or the pseudogene TRBV3-2) and TRBJ2-3; possible D gene TRBD2, 6 bases. Sequenced sample: peripheral blood. The sequence was obtained from a man aged 18 to 29 with active or convalescent COVID-19. CDR3 bases: TGTGCCAGCAGCCCTGAATGCCCTGCTCGGAGGGCTAGCACAGATACGCAGTATTTT. This translates into CASSPECPARRASTDTQYF.